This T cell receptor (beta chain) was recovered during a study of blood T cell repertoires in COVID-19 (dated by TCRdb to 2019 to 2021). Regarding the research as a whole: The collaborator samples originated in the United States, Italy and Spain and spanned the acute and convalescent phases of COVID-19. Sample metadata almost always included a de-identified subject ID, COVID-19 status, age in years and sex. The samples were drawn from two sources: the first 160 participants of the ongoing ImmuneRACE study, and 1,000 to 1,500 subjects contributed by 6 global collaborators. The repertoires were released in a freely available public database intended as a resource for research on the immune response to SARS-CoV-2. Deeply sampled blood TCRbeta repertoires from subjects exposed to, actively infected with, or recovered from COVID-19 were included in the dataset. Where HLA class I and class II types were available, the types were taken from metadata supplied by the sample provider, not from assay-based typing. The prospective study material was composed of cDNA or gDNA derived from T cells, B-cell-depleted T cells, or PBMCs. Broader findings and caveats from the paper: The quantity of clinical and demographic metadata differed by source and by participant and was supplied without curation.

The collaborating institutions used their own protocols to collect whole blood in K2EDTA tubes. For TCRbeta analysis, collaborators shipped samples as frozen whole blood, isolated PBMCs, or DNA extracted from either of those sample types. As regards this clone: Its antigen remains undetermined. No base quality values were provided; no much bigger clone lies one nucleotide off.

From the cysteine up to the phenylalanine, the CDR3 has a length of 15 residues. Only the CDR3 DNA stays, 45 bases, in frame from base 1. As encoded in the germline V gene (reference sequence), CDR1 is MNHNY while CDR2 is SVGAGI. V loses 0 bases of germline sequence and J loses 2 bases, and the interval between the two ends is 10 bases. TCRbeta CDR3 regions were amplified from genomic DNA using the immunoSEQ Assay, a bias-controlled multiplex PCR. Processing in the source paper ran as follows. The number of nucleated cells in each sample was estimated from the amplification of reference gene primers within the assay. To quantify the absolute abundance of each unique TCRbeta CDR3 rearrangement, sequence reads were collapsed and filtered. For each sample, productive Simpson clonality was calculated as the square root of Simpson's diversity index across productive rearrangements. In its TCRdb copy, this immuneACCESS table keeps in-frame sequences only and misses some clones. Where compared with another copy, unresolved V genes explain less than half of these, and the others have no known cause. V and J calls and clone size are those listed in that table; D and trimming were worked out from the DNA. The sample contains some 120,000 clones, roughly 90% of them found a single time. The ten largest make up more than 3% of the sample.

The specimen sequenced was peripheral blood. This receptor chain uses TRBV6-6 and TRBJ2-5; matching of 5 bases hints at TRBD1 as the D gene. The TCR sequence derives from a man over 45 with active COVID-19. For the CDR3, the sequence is CASSYSGRSQETQYF. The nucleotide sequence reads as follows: TGTGCCAGCAGTTACTCGGGGCGGTCACAAGAGACCCAGTACTTC.